The clone carrying this TCR beta chain occurred once. These data belong to a study of cytomegalovirus exposure and HLA in healthy donors. This CDR3 comprises 14 residues. Germline CDR1 SGHRS, CDR2 YFSETQ. Deletions cut 0 bases from V and 4 bases from J, with 8 bases between. PCR used 60 Vbeta primers and 13 Jbeta primers. TCRdb's table, derived via immunoSEQ multiplex PCR, lists solely in-frame clones and lacks some. The sample yields some 130,000 clones, 65% to 80% seen once. This sequence joins TRBV5-1 and TRBJ2-1; no reliable D call. The source material was PBMCs. The receptor was isolated from a man in his forties in good health and CMV-seropositive. The CDR3: CASSLEPIYNEQFF. CDR3 DNA sequence: TGCGCCAGCAGCTTGGAGCCCATATACAATGAGCAGTTCTTC.